The next 2 T cell receptor beta chains were all read from a single sample in a study of pediatric ulcerative colitis. Measured with immunoSEQ multiplex PCR; TCRdb has only the in-frame clones, and not every one. Of some 60,000 clones in the sample, around four fifths are singletons; the top ten hold 4% to 6.5%. Sequenced sample: blood. The source of these receptors is a boy aged 5-17 years with moderate ulcerative colitis.

V usage is TRBV5-5 and J usage is TRBJ2-1; 10 bases agree with TRBD1. CDR1 is SGHKS, CDR2 YYEKEE, per germline (reference sequence). CDR3 size: 16 residues. The junction had 7 bases not matched to a gene; V was cut back by 4 bases and J by 3 bases. In nucleotides, the CDR3 is TGTGCCAGCAGCCCGGGGGACAGGGGTCTCTACAATGAGCAGTTCTTC. This sequence encodes CASSPGDRGLYNEQFF.

This chain joins TRBV27 and TRBJ1-2; weak D call: TRBD1 (6 bases). The length of the CDR3 is 15 residues. V was trimmed by 5 bases and J by 5 bases, leaving 18 bases between them. CDR1 is MNHEY and CDR2 is SMNVEV in the germline V gene (reference sequence). The CDR3 sequence is CASSKEGTNRYGYTF. As DNA, the CDR3 is TGTGCCAGCAGTAAAGAGGGGACAAACCGGTATGGCTACACCTTC.